Following are 10 T cell receptor beta chains from one sample sequenced in a study of blood T cell repertoires in COVID-19 (TCRdb year 2020). The library relied on the immunoSEQ multiplex PCR assay. Here the immuneACCESS table is served through TCRdb, limited to in-frame sequences with V and J called. Missing clones are a known gap in these copies; in checked studies unresolved V genes cover under half, and the rest lacks a known reason. This sample lists 98,000 or so clones; around 64% were detected once. The ten most abundant clones make up about 2% of the sample. Material: peripheral blood. The receptor set was obtained from a woman between 40 and 50 years old with acute or convalescent COVID-19.

The chain couples TRBV7-3 to TRBJ1-5, with TRBD1 as a possible D gene (6 bases). Trimming left V 2 bases short and J 11 bases short, with 16 bases between. CDR3 length equals 14 residues. CDR1 is SGHTA, CDR2 FQGTGA, per germline. The CDR3 nucleotides are TGTGCCAGCAGCTTAGTTAAACAGGGTATGGCCCAGCATTTT. Encoded protein: CASSLVKQGMAQHF.

The CDR3 region has the DNA TGTGCCAGCAGTTATTCAGGTCGGCGGGGGGCGCATTACTTC. As protein: CASSYSGRRGAHYF. The chain recombines TRBV6-2 or TRBV6-3 with TRBJ2-5, with 8 bases matching TRBD2. The CDR3 consists of 14 residues. V lost 3 bases and J lost 14; bases outside the gene matches: 14. The germline CDR1 and CDR2 sequences are MNHEY and SVGEGT.

The CDR3 spells CASSSTGKISYEQYF. Here the CDR3 DNA reads TGTGCCAGCAGCTCAACAGGGAAAATAAGCTACGAGCAGTACTTC. The J gene is TRBJ2-7, the V gene TRBV7-9, with D perhaps TRBD1 (6 bases). Per germline, CDR1 SEHNR and CDR2 FQNEAQ (reference sequence). Trimming left V 4 bases short and J 3 bases short, with 16 bases between. CDR3 size: 15 residues. Full variable domain (missing parts from reference TRBV7-9 and TRBJ2-7): DTGVSQNPRHKITKRGQNVTFRCDPISEHNRLYWYRQTLGQGPEFLTYFQNEAQLEKSRLLSDRFSAERPKGSFSTLEIQRTEQGDSAMYLCASSSTGKISYEQYFGPGTRLTVT.

This rearrangement joins TRBV7-9 to TRBJ2-7; tentatively, D is TRBD1 (6 bases). Germline-derived CDR1 and CDR2 are SEHNR and FQNEAQ (reference sequence). The CDR3 extends over 14 amino acids. V was clipped by 6 bases and J by 5 bases, with 17 bases between them. This chain's CDR3 is CASSFRGPEDEQYF. The CDR3 DNA follows: TGTGCCAGCAGTTTCAGGGGCCCCGAGGACGAGCAGTACTTC.

This rearrangement joins TRBV7-8 to TRBJ2-1; 9 bases agree with TRBD1. There are 15 residues in the CDR3. Germline loops: CDR1 SGHVS, CDR2 FQNEAQ. Losses at the gene ends were 5 bases for V and 4 bases for J; bases not matched to a gene: 6. The CDR3 loop reads CASSTAGTGYNEQFF. Here the CDR3 DNA reads TGTGCCAGCAGCACAGCCGGGACAGGGTACAATGAGCAGTTCTTC.

The chain employs TRBV19 and TRBJ1-5; possible D gene TRBD1, 6 bases. This CDR3 is built from 14 residues. Germline V CDR1 and CDR2: LNHDA, SQIVND (reference sequence). V lost 2 bases and J lost 6, with 11 bases in between. The CDR3 sequence is CASSITGGGQPQHF. The CDR3, as DNA: TGTGCCAGTAGTATAACGGGGGGCGGTCAGCCCCAGCATTTT.

V is TRBV5-1 and J is TRBJ2-5; D possibly corresponds to TRBD1 (5 bases). The germline V and J ends were trimmed by 0 bases and 5 bases, with 8 bases remaining between them. CDR3 length: 13 amino acids. From germline, CDR1 is SGHRS and CDR2 YFSETQ. The CDR3 is CASSLGQSETQYF. Written as DNA, the CDR3 is TGCGCCAGCAGCTTGGGACAGAGCGAGACCCAGTACTTC.

This clone turned up a few times. The chain carries TRBV2 and TRBJ2-3; 7 bases line up with TRBD1. The CDR3 is made up of 18 amino acids. The germline gives CDR1 SNHLY, CDR2 FYNNEI. V dropped 3 bases and J dropped 2; count of bases not matched to a gene: 14. The chain's CDR3 is CASSDLLALDRYTDTQYF. CDR3 bases: TGTGCCAGCAGTGACTTATTAGCCTTGGACAGGTACACAGATACGCAGTATTTT.

V gene TRBV28 combines with J gene TRBJ2-5, with 9 bases matching TRBD1. The CDR3 consists of 14 residues. Germline loops: CDR1 MDHEN, CDR2 SYDVKM. The junction had 5 bases not matched to a gene; V was cut back by 6 bases and J by 3 bases. The CDR3, as DNA: TGTGCCAGCAGGCCGGGACAGGGTAAAGAGACCCAGTACTTC. It encodes CASRPGQGKETQYF.

V usage is TRBV18 and J usage is TRBJ2-7; 11 bases are a match to TRBD2. In germline, CDR1 is KGHSH, CDR2 LQKENI. Trimming removed 0 bases from V and 2 bases from J; junction bases left unmatched: 6. The CDR3 length is 17 residues. For the CDR3, the DNA is TGTGCCAGCTCACCACCGGCTAGCGGGGGGACGGCCTACGAGCAGTACTTC. Translated: CASSPPASGGTAYEQYF.